This T cell receptor (beta chain) stems from a study of blood T cells in healthy people across ages. Whole-study findings and limits: Estimated diversity that came from one million T cells was considered an underestimate.

Ranging in age from roughly 6 to 95, the donors were healthy Caucasian individuals from Russia. Per-sample yields of isolated PBMCs were at least 6 million. With regard to this clonotype: Antigen: not known.

A J-beta primer mix and a sample-barcoded 5' primer were used in a second PCR of roughly 6 to 11 cycles. TCRdb re-called the 5' RACE reads with MiXCR, one entry per CDR3 protein. The sample lists about 1.1 million distinct CDR3 sequences; roughly two fifths were seen once. The V end lost 5 bases, the J end lost 7 bases, and 15 bases lay between the germline ends. CDR1 and CDR2 (germline): SNHLY, FYNNEI. The CDR3 is 13 residues long. This chain joins TRBV2 and TRBJ2-7; weak D call: TRBD2 (6 bases). The sample was blood. The TCR was taken from a man aged 18 to 35 in good health. The CDR3 loop reads CASSWYGRNEQYF. DNA for the CDR3: TGTGCCAGCAGTTGGTATGGGAGGAATGAGCAGTACTTC.